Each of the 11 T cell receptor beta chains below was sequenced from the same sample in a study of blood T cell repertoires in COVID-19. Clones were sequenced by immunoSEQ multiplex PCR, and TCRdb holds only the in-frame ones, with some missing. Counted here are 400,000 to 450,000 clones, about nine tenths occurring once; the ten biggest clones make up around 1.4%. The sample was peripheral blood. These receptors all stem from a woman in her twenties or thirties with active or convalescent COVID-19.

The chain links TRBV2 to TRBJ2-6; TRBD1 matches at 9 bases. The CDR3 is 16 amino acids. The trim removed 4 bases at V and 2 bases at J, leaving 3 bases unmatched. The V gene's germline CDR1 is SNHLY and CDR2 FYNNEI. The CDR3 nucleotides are TGTGCCAGCAGTGGGACAGGGGTGCCTGGGGCCAACGTCCTGACTTTC. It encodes CASSGTGVPGANVLTF.

The CDR3 sequence is CASRLAGDRANEKLFF. CDR3 bases: TGTGCAAGTCGCTTAGCGGGGGACAGGGCCAATGAAAAACTGTTTTTT. This chain connects TRBV12-2 to TRBJ1-4; whether TRBD1, the table's D call, matches the DNA was not checked. TRBV12-2 is labeled a pseudogene. This CDR3 has 16 residues.

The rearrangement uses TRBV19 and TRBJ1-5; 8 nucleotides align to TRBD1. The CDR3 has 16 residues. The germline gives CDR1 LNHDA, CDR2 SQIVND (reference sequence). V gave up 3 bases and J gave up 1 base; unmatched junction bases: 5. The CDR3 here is CASSIGQGPSNQPQHF. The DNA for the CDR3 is TGTGCCAGTAGTATTGGACAGGGCCCGAGCAATCAGCCCCAGCATTTT.

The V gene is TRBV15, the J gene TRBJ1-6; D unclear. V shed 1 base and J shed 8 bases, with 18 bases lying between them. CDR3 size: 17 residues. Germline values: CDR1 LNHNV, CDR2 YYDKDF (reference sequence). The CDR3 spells CATSRAYQGSGDSPLHF. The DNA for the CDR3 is TGTGCCACCAGCAGAGCTTACCAAGGGAGCGGAGATTCACCCCTCCACTTT.

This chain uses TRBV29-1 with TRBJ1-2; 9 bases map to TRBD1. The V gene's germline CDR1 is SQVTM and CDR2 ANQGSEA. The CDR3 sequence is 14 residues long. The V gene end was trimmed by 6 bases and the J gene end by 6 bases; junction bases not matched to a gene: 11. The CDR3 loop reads CSVISDRGTNGYTF. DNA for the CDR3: TGCAGCGTCATATCGGACAGGGGCACCAATGGCTACACCTTC.

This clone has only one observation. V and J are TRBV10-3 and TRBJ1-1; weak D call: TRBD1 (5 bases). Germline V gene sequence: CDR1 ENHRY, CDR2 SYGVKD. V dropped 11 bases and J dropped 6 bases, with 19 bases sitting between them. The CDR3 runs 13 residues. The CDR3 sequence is CALRRGTGAEAFF. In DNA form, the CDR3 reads TGTGCCCTCCGGCGGGGGACCGGGGCTGAAGCTTTCTTT.

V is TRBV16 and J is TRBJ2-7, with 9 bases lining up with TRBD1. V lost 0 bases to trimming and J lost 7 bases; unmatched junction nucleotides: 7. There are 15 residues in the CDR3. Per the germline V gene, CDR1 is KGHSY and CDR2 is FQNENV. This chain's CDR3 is CASSQSLQGAGEQYF. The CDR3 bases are TGTGCCAGCAGCCAATCCTTACAGGGGGCTGGGGAGCAGTACTTC.

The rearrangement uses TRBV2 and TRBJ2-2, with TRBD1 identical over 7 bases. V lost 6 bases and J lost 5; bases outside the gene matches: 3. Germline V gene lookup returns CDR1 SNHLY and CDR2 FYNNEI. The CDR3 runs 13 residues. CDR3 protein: CASRATGTGELFF. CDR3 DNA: TGTGCCAGCAGGGCGACAGGGACCGGGGAGCTGTTTTTT.

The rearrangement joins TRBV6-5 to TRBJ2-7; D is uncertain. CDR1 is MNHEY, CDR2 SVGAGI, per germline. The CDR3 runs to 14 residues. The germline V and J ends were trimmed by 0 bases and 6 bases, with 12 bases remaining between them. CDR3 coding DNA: TGTGCCAGCAGTTACTCCGGAGAGGTGGGCGAGCAGTACTTC. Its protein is CASSYSGEVGEQYF.

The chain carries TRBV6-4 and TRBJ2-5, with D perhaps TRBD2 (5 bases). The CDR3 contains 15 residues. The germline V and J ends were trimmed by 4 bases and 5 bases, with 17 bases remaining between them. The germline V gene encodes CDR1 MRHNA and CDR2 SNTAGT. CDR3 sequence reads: CASSAPPGFVETQYF. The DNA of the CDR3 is TGTGCCAGCAGTGCACCACCGGGATTTGTGGAGACCCAGTACTTC.

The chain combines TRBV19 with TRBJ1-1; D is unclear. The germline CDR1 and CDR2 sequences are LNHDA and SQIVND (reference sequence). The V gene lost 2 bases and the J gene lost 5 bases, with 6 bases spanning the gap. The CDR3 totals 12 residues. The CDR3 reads CASSISRTEAFF. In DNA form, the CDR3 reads TGTGCCAGTAGTATATCCAGAACTGAAGCTTTCTTT. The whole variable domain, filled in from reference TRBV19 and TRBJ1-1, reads DGGITQSPKYLFRKEGQNVTLSCEQNLNHDAMYWYRQDPGQGLRLIYYSQIVNDFQKGDIAEGYSVSREKKESFPLTVTSAQKNPTAFYLCASSISRTEAFFGQGTRLTVV.